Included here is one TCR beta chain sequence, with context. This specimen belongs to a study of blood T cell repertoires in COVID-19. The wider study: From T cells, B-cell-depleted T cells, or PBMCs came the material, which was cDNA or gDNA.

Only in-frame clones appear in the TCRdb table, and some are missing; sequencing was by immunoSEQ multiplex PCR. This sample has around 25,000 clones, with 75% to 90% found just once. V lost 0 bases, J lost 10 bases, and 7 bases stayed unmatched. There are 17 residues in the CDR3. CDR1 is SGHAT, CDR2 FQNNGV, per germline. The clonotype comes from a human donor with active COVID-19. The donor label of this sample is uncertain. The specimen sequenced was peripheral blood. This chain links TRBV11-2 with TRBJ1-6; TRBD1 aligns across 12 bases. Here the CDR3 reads CASSLDSGTGGRSPLHF. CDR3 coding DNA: TGTGCCAGCAGCTTAGATTCCGGGACAGGGGGCCGGTCACCCCTCCACTTT. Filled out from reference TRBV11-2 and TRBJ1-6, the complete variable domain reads EAGVAQSPRYKIIEKRQSVAFWCNPISGHATLYWYQQILGQGPKLLIQFQNNGVVDDSQLPKDRFSAERLKGVDSTLKIQPAKLEDSAVYLCASSLDSGTGGRSPLHFGNGTRLTVT.